The source of this T cell receptor (beta chain) is a study of chemoradiotherapy in HPV16-positive cancers. Study-level background: Functional T-cell assays on a couple of HPV16-positive patients' cells defined candidate HPV-specific clones and common TCR motifs.

Repeated repertoire sampling spanned the course of chemoradiotherapy. Using immunoSEQ multiplex PCR, the repertoire was profiled, and TCRdb retains in-frame clones only, with some absent. The profile shows around 4,900 clones, around nine tenths of them singletons. The length of the CDR3 is 14 residues. With V trimmed by 3 bases and J by 6 bases, 7 bases remained unmatched. The germline V gene has CDR1 ENHRY and CDR2 SYGVKD. Overall study results and limits: During treatment, candidate HPV-specific clones and E7-related motifs expanded in tumor.

In this sample, this clone turned up once. Its antigen remains unknown. The sequencing used blood, collected from a patient who underwent chemoradiotherapy. The clonotype originates from a human donor with HPV-associated anogenital cancer. The rearrangement joins TRBV10-3 to TRBJ1-2; 7 bases fit TRBD1. CDR3 sequence: CAISEGRGYDGYTF. The CDR3 region has the DNA TGTGCCATCAGTGAAGGCAGGGGGTATGATGGCTACACCTTC.